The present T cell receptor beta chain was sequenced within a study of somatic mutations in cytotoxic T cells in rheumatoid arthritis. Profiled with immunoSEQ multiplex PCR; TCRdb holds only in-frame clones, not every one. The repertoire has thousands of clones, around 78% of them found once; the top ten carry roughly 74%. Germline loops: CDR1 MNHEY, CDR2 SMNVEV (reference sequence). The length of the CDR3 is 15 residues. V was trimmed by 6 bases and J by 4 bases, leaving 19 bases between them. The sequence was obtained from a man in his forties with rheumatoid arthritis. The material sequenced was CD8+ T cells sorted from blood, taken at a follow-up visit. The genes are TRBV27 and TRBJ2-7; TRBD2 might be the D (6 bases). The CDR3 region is CASRSGGHSLYEQYF. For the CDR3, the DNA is TGTGCCAGCAGAAGTGGAGGGCACAGTTTATACGAGCAGTACTTC.